The entry below gives a single TCR beta chain sequence along with its context. Antigen: not known. Assay: immunoSEQ multiplex PCR; the TCRdb copy retains only in-frame clones and omits some. The sample includes about 220,000 clones, about 89% of them seen just once. This record comes from a study of cytomegalovirus exposure and HLA in healthy donors. Study-wide context: The 120 validation repertoires used the same platform as the approximately 700 first-cohort repertoires (as reported by a later analysis). Study findings and constraints: Researchers catalogued about 150 TCR beta chains as cytomegalovirus-associated. Among the CMV-associated chains, a few were confirmed in vitro as specific for CMV antigens.

The V and J ends lost 4 bases and 5 bases respectively, with 10 bases between them. CDR1 is SGHNT, CDR2 YYREEE, per germline (reference sequence). CDR3 length equals 13 residues. The V call is TRBV5-4, the J call TRBJ2-1; a possible D gene is TRBD1 (6 bases). The sample was PBMCs. This receptor was obtained from a woman aged 18-35 years in good health and CMV-seronegative. The CDR3 nucleotides read TGTGCCAGCAGCGCCCCAGGGGACAATGAGCAGTTCTTC. This sequence encodes CASSAPGDNEQFF.